What follows are 28 T cell receptor beta chains derived from one specimen sequenced in a study of shared clonotypes between healthy human individuals. Sequencing used immunoSEQ multiplex PCR; TCRdb keeps in-frame clones, though not all of them. The table records about 2 million clones, roughly 94% of them present only once. Sequencing input: naive CD4+ T cells sorted from blood. Subset defined: CD45RA+ positively selected. Receptors originate from a man between 18 and 35 years old in good health.

The V and J genes are TRBV18 and TRBJ2-7, with D perhaps TRBD1 (6 bases). Germline CDR1 KGHSH, CDR2 LQKENI. The CDR3 has 13 residues. The V end lost 4 bases, the J end lost 6 bases, and 13 bases lay between the germline ends. The chain's CDR3 is CASSRLQGPEQYF. The CDR3 DNA sequence: TGTGCCAGCTCACGACTACAGGGTCCCGAGCAGTACTTC.

This sequence joins TRBV7-9 and TRBJ1-1; TRBD1 matches 7 bases. Losses at the gene ends were 5 bases for V and 0 bases for J; bases not matched to a gene: 6. This CDR3 region has 15 residues. From germline, CDR1 is SEHNR and CDR2 FQNEAQ (reference sequence). The CDR3 DNA reads as TGTGCCAGCAGCCCCGCGGGGACAGTGAACACTGAAGCTTTCTTT. Translating it yields CASSPAGTVNTEAFF.

The chain combines TRBV4-3 with TRBJ1-2; D unresolved. The CDR3 extends over 16 amino acids. Trimming removed 0 bases at V and 7 bases at J, with 18 bases between. The germline CDR1 and CDR2 sequences are LGHNA and YSLEER. The chain's CDR3 is CASSQDLFEGPGGYTF. In DNA form, the CDR3 reads TGCGCCAGCAGCCAAGACCTATTCGAAGGCCCTGGTGGCTACACCTTC.

The chain is built from TRBV14 and TRBJ1-1; D gene ambiguous. Trimming took 6 bases from V and 4 from J, leaving 18 bases between them. The CDR3 sequence is 15 residues long. Germline V CDR1 and CDR2: SGHDN, FVKESK. The CDR3 sequence is CASSPRGKRGTEAFF. The CDR3 DNA sequence: TGTGCCAGCAGTCCCCGGGGTAAGAGAGGCACTGAAGCTTTCTTT. The variable domain in full, completed from reference TRBV14 and TRBJ1-1, reads EAGVTQFPSHSVIEKGQTVTLRCDPISGHDNLYWYRRVMGKEIKFLLHFVKESKQDESGMPNNRFLAERTGGTYSTLKVQPAELEDSGVYFCASSPRGKRGTEAFFGQGTRLTVV.

The rearrangement uses TRBV25-1 and TRBJ2-2; 8 bases are a match to TRBD1. Germline values: CDR1 MGHDK, CDR2 SYGVNS. The CDR3 totals 15 residues. Germline trimming cut 0 bases from V and 5 bases from J; bases unmatched to any gene: 2. CDR3 nucleotides: TGTGCCAGCAGTGAATACAGGGGGCTTACCGGGGAGCTGTTTTTT. The encoded protein is CASSEYRGLTGELFF. The full variable domain, rest sourced from reference TRBV25-1 and TRBJ2-2, is EADIYQTPRYLVIGTGKKITLECSQTMGHDKMYWYQQDPGMELHLIHYSYGVNSTEKGDLSSESTVSRIRTEHFPLTLESARPSHTSQYLCASSEYRGLTGELFFGEGSRLTVL.

V gene TRBV30 combines with J gene TRBJ1-3; no reliable D call. Trimming left V 0 bases short and J 0 bases short, with 6 bases between. The V gene's germline CDR1 is GTSNPN and CDR2 SVGIG (reference sequence). The CDR3 is 14 amino acids. The CDR3 nucleotides are TGTGCCTGGAGTGTAAGGAACTCTGGAAACACCATATATTTT. It translates to CAWSVRNSGNTIYF.

As for this clone: Other DNA variants within this sample encode the same CDR3. This sequence joins TRBV11-3 and TRBJ2-6; D is uncertain. V lost 2 bases and J 1 base, leaving 0 bases between the germline ends. The germline V gene encodes CDR1 SGHNT and CDR2 YENEEA. This CDR3 is 13 amino acids long. This chain's CDR3 is CASSLSGANVLTF. The CDR3 DNA reads TGTGCCAGCAGCTTATCTGGGGCCAACGTCCTGACTTTC.

The rearrangement joins TRBV6-6 to TRBJ2-7; 9 positions match TRBD2. V trimming: 5 bases; J trimming: 0 bases; junction bases outside the gene matches: 5. The CDR3 loop spans 15 amino acids. Per germline, CDR1 MNHNY and CDR2 SVGAGI (reference sequence). CDR3 DNA sequence: TGTGCCAGCAGTCATAGCGGGAGTGGCTCCTACGAGCAGTACTTC. Residues: CASSHSGSGSYEQYF.

This sequence joins TRBV5-1 and TRBJ1-2; D uncertain. The CDR3 is 14 amino acids. Deletions cut 7 bases from V and 0 bases from J, with 13 bases between. Germline CDR1 and CDR2: SGHRS and YFSETQ. CDR3 coding DNA: TGCGCCAGCTCAAGCGCTGCTTCTAACTATGGCTACACCTTC. Translation gives CASSSAASNYGYTF.

A word on this clone: Other DNA sequences in this specimen translate into the identical CDR3. The J gene is TRBJ1-1, the V gene TRBV2, with no clear D. The CDR3 is 13 amino acids. Trimming took 6 bases from V and 0 from J, leaving 8 bases between them. The V gene's germline CDR1 is SNHLY and CDR2 FYNNEI. The CDR3 region has the DNA TGTGCCAGCAGAACGGACTTGAACACTGAAGCTTTCTTT. It translates to CASRTDLNTEAFF.

The chain couples TRBV27 to TRBJ2-1; D is tentatively TRBD1 or TRBD2 (6 bases each). CDR3 length: 16 amino acids. The germline V and J ends were trimmed by 1 base and 0 bases, with 10 bases remaining between them. The germline V gene has CDR1 MNHEY and CDR2 SMNVEV (reference sequence). CDR3 DNA: TGTGCCAGCAGTTTATTGGGGGGCTTCTCCTACAATGAGCAGTTCTTC. Encoded protein: CASSLLGGFSYNEQFF.

CDR3 DNA sequence: TGTGCCAGTAGTATAGAATCTGGGGTTGGCACCGGGGAGCTGTTTTTT. It specifies CASSIESGVGTGELFF. The chain links TRBV19 to TRBJ2-2; no clear D. With 0 bases removed from V and 4 bases from J, the gap between germline ends came to 12 bases. CDR3 size: 16 residues. Germline values: CDR1 LNHDA, CDR2 SQIVND (reference sequence). Based on the CDR3 plus reference TRBV19 and TRBJ2-2, the full variable domain is DGGITQSPKYLFRKEGQNVTLSCEQNLNHDAMYWYRQDPGQGLRLIYYSQIVNDFQKGDIAEGYSVSREKKESFPLTVTSAQKNPTAFYLCASSIESGVGTGELFFGEGSRLTVL.

As for this clone: A much larger clone differs from this one at a single base, so this may be a read error. The sample holds other DNA sequences that translate to the same CDR3. The chain uses TRBV30 and TRBJ1-5; D is possibly TRBD1 (6 bases). The CDR3 loop spans 12 amino acids. The V gene's germline CDR1 is GTSNPN and CDR2 SVGIG (reference sequence). CDR3 nucleotides: TGTGCCTGGAGTAGGGGGGCTCAGCCCCAGCACTTT. Translating it yields CAWSRGAQPQHF.

The gene calls are TRBV25-1 and TRBJ2-5, with 7 positions matching TRBD2. This CDR3 has 18 residues. The germline V gene has CDR1 MGHDK and CDR2 SYGVNS. V lost 3 bases, J lost 3 bases, and 16 bases stayed unmatched. The CDR3 loop is CASSELSNLAGVKETQYF. The CDR3 DNA is TGTGCCAGCAGTGAGCTTTCTAACCTGGCGGGGGTAAAAGAGACCCAGTACTTC.

In nucleotides, the CDR3 is TGTGCCACCAGTAGCGGGAGTGCAGATACGCAGTATTTT. Translated: CATSSGSADTQYF. The chain is built from TRBV11-2 and TRBJ2-3, with 9 bases fitting TRBD2. CDR1 and CDR2 (germline): SGHAT, FQNNGV. V was clipped by 10 bases and J by 4 bases; unmatched bases: 6. The CDR3 totals 13 residues.

There are a few counts of this clone. The same CDR3 can be traced to other DNA sequences in this sample. The chain is built from TRBV6-1 and TRBJ2-7; D gene ambiguous. V lost 6 bases and J lost 3, with 3 bases in between. This CDR3 spans 10 amino acids. Germline V CDR1 and CDR2: MNHNS, SASEGT. CDR3 protein: CASSNYEQYF. The CDR3 nucleotides read TGTGCCAGCAGCAACTACGAGCAGTACTTC.

A single count supports this clone. This chain links TRBV11-2 with TRBJ2-3, with TRBD2 matching over 7 bases. Per the germline V gene, CDR1 is SGHAT and CDR2 is FQNNGV. With 4 bases clipped from V and 2 bases from J, the junction kept 3 bases outside the gene matches. This CDR3 is 14 amino acids long. The CDR3 nucleotides read TGTGCCAGCAGCTCCTGGGACTACACAGATACGCAGTATTTT. This codes for CASSSWDYTDTQYF.

In nucleotides, the CDR3 is TGTGCCAGCAGCTTGGCGGGGAGCAACTACGAGCAGTACTTC. Residues: CASSLAGSNYEQYF. The chain couples TRBV5-4 to TRBJ2-7; perhaps TRBD2 as D (5 bases). Germline CDR1 is SGHNT and CDR2 is YYREEE (reference sequence). Trimming removed 0 bases at V and 3 bases at J, with 10 bases between. The CDR3 extends over 14 amino acids.

The genes are TRBV19 and TRBJ2-1; 8 nucleotides agree with TRBD1. Trimming cost V 9 bases and J 4 bases; bases outside gene matches: 5. CDR1 is LNHDA, CDR2 SQIVND, per germline (reference sequence). The CDR3 extends over 13 amino acids. The CDR3 DNA sequence: TGTGCCAGCCGGGACAGGAGATACAATGAGCAGTTCTTC. Its protein is CASRDRRYNEQFF.

The chain combines TRBV5-4 with TRBJ2-3; D unclear. The CDR3 contains 14 residues. CDR1 is SGHNT, CDR2 YYREEE, per germline (reference sequence). Trimming removed 1 base from V and 2 bases from J, with 8 bases in between. The CDR3 bases are TGTGCCAGCAGCTTGCGGCAGTCCACAGATACGCAGTATTTT. Its translation is CASSLRQSTDTQYF. The full variable domain, rest sourced from reference TRBV5-4 and TRBJ2-3, is ETGVTQSPTHLIKTRGQQVTLRCSSQSGHNTVSWYQQALGQGPQFIFQYYREEENGRGNFPPRFSGLQFPNYSSELNVNALELDDSALYLCASSLRQSTDTQYFGPGTRLTVL.

This chain links TRBV5-1 with TRBJ1-4, with 7 bases aligning to TRBD1. From germline, CDR1 is SGHRS and CDR2 YFSETQ. This CDR3 has 15 residues. J gave up 3 bases and V 1 base, and 3 bases lay outside the gene matches. The DNA for the CDR3 is TGCGCCAGCAGCTTGTTCGGGACAGCTAATGAAAAACTGTTTTTT. It encodes CASSLFGTANEKLFF. Full variable domain (rest looked up from reference TRBV5-1 and TRBJ1-4): KAGVTQTPRYLIKTRGQQVTLSCSPISGHRSVSWYQQTPGQGLQFLFEYFSETQRNKGNFPGRFSGRQFSNSRSEMNVSTLELGDSALYLCASSLFGTANEKLFFGSGTQLSVL.

V usage is TRBV5-1 and J usage is TRBJ2-6; a possible D gene is TRBD2 (6 bases). The CDR3 consists of 15 residues. Germline V gives CDR1 SGHRS, CDR2 YFSETQ. V lost 4 bases and J 4 bases, leaving 12 bases between the germline ends. In DNA form, the CDR3 reads TGCGCCAGCAGCCCTCCCGGGGGAGGGGCCAACGTCCTGACTTTC. Amino acids: CASSPPGGGANVLTF.

The V and J genes are TRBV11-3 and TRBJ1-2, with D hard to call. This CDR3 is built from 16 residues. Germline V gene sequence: CDR1 SGHNT, CDR2 YENEEA. Trimming removed 0 bases at V and 0 bases at J, with 11 bases between. CDR3 loop: CASSLDGAGSNYGYTF. CDR3 nucleotides: TGTGCCAGCAGCTTAGATGGCGCCGGCTCTAACTATGGCTACACCTTC.

The chain recombines TRBV29-1 with TRBJ1-4; D perhaps matches TRBD1 (5 bases). Germline lookup yields CDR1 SQVTM and CDR2 ANQGSEA. The CDR3 has 15 amino acids. V dropped 2 bases and J dropped 7 bases, with 17 bases sitting between them. The CDR3 DNA follows: TGCAGCGTTGAATACCCCGGGGGAGTAAGTGAAAAACTGTTTTTT. Its protein is CSVEYPGGVSEKLFF.

V and J are TRBV5-4 and TRBJ2-3; D unresolved. This CDR3 is 13 amino acids long. Per the germline V gene, CDR1 is SGHNT and CDR2 is YYREEE (reference sequence). The V gene lost 4 bases and the J gene lost 2 bases, with 8 bases spanning the gap. This chain's CDR3 is CASSPDLTDTQYF. In DNA, the CDR3 is TGTGCCAGCAGCCCCGACCTCACAGATACGCAGTATTTT.

The chain links TRBV30 to TRBJ2-5; TRBD2 agrees at 11 bases. J gave up 6 bases and V 3 bases, and 12 bases lay outside the gene matches. CDR1 GTSNPN and CDR2 SVGIG come from the germline V gene (reference sequence). CDR3 length: 16 residues. For the CDR3, the DNA is TGTGCCTGGAGCACTAGCGGGAGCGGAGGAAGGAAGACCCAGTACTTC. This sequence encodes CAWSTSGSGGRKTQYF. Variable domain in full (rest from reference TRBV30 and TRBJ2-5): SQTIHQWPATLVQPVGSPLSLECTVEGTSNPNLYWYRQAAGRGLQLLFYSVGIGQISSEVPQNLSASRPQDRQFILSSKKLLLSDSGFYLCAWSTSGSGGRKTQYFGPGTRLLVL.

The chain employs TRBV6-5 and TRBJ1-6; no clear D. V lost 8 bases, J lost 7 bases, and 15 bases lay in between. The CDR3 has 14 residues. Germline V gene lookup returns CDR1 MNHEY and CDR2 SVGAGI. The CDR3 protein is CASWEGAGNSPLHF. As DNA, the CDR3 is TGTGCCAGCTGGGAGGGAGCGGGGAATTCACCCCTCCACTTT.

This clone was seen only once. Other DNA sequences in this specimen translate into the identical CDR3. The chain has TRBV5-1 and TRBJ1-4; 9 bases fit TRBD1. The CDR3 spans 14 residues. Losses at the gene ends were 3 bases for V and 6 bases for J; bases not matched to a gene: 3. Germline CDR1 reads SGHRS; CDR2 reads YFSETQ. CDR3 coding DNA: TGCGCCAGCAGCTCGGGACAGGGCGATGAAAAACTGTTTTTT. This sequence encodes CASSSGQGDEKLFF.